Each of the 30 T cell receptor beta chains below was sequenced from the same sample in a study of T cell responses to AZD1222 COVID-19 vaccine. Using immunoSEQ multiplex PCR, the repertoire was profiled, and TCRdb retains in-frame clones only, with some absent. The table lists some 110,000 clones, 82% of them singletons, with 5% in the top ten. This sample comprised peripheral blood, obtained on day 0 of AZD1222 vaccination. The receptors come from an adult in good health.

The chain has TRBV19 and TRBJ1-4; the D is unclear. Trimming pared 1 base from V and 8 bases from J, leaving 8 bases between. CDR3 length: 13 residues. The V gene's germline CDR1 is LNHDA and CDR2 SQIVND (reference sequence). CDR3 coding DNA: TGTGCCAGTAGTATAGTCGGTGCGGAAAAACTGTTTTTT. This codes for CASSIVGAEKLFF.

The V gene is TRBV6-2 or TRBV6-3, the J gene TRBJ2-5; D tentatively fits TRBD1 or TRBD2 (5 bases each). Germline V gene sequence: CDR1 MNHEY, CDR2 SVGEGT. This CDR3 spans 14 amino acids. Between the trimmed V and J ends, which lost 0 bases and 6 bases, there was a span of 11 bases. CDR3 sequence reads: CASSYSRGGQTQYF. CDR3 bases: TGTGCCAGCAGTTACTCGAGGGGTGGGCAGACCCAGTACTTC.

This clone was observed a handful of times. CDR3: CASSLQTAYEQYF. CDR3 in DNA: TGTGCCAGCAGCCTACAAACGGCCTACGAGCAGTACTTC. This sequence joins TRBV11-2 and TRBJ2-7; no firm D call. This CDR3 has 13 amino acids. V shed 5 bases and J shed 2 bases, with 10 bases lying between them. Per germline, CDR1 SGHAT and CDR2 FQNNGV. Looking up the rest from reference TRBV11-2 and TRBJ2-7 gives the full variable domain: EAGVAQSPRYKIIEKRQSVAFWCNPISGHATLYWYQQILGQGPKLLIQFQNNGVVDDSQLPKDRFSAERLKGVDSTLKIQPAKLEDSAVYLCASSLQTAYEQYFGPGTRLTVT.

This chain links TRBV5-4 with TRBJ2-5, with 7 positions matching TRBD2. Germline V gene sequence: CDR1 SGHNT, CDR2 YYREEE (reference sequence). J gave up 6 bases and V 1 base, and 6 bases lay outside the gene matches. CDR3 length equals 14 residues. The CDR3 nucleotides are TGTGCCAGCAGCTTGTCTACTAGCGAGAAGACCCAGTACTTC. It specifies CASSLSTSEKTQYF. Based on the CDR3 plus reference TRBV5-4 and TRBJ2-5, the full variable domain is ETGVTQSPTHLIKTRGQQVTLRCSSQSGHNTVSWYQQALGQGPQFIFQYYREEENGRGNFPPRFSGLQFPNYSSELNVNALELDDSALYLCASSLSTSEKTQYFGPGTRLLVL.

The chain links TRBV10-1 to TRBJ2-3; D is undetermined. Trimming took 2 bases from V and 4 from J, leaving 16 bases between them. The CDR3 loop spans 16 amino acids. The germline V gene has CDR1 WNHNN and CDR2 SYGVQD (reference sequence). The CDR3 region is CASSEPSSYSPDTQYF. DNA of the CDR3: TGCGCCAGCAGTGAGCCCAGCAGTTATAGCCCAGATACGCAGTATTTT.

The genes are TRBV2 and TRBJ1-1; 8 bases match TRBD1. CDR1 and CDR2 (germline): SNHLY, FYNNEI. V dropped 11 bases and J dropped 1; count of bases not matched to a gene: 21. This CDR3 comprises 18 residues. Here the CDR3 DNA reads TGTGCCTCTTACCTAGGACAGGGTCAATTTGGCGGGAACACTGAAGCTTTCTTT. Its translation is CASYLGQGQFGGNTEAFF.

In this sample, this clone turned up once. The chain is built from TRBV19 and TRBJ1-1, with D tentatively TRBD1 (6 bases). Germline CDR1 LNHDA, CDR2 SQIVND (reference sequence). The CDR3 is made up of 14 amino acids. V dropped 7 bases and J dropped 3 bases, with 15 bases sitting between them. In DNA form, the CDR3 reads TGTGCCAGTAATCACAGGGAGAAGGACACTGAAGCTTTCTTT. The encoded protein is CASNHREKDTEAFF.

The chain employs TRBV10-2 and TRBJ1-6, with D maybe TRBD1 (5 bases). The CDR3 length is 14 residues. V was cut by 3 bases and J by 7 bases, with 10 bases left in between. The germline CDR1 and CDR2 sequences are WSHSY and SAAADI. In DNA, the CDR3 is TGCGCCAGCAGTGATATTGCAGGGAATTCACCCCTCCACTTT. Translating gives CASSDIAGNSPLHF.

This clone is a singleton in its sample. Other nucleotide sequences in the sample specify the same CDR3. The rearrangement uses TRBV7-9 and TRBJ2-7; D not certain. Germline V gives CDR1 SEHNR, CDR2 FQNEAQ (reference sequence). V was cut by 8 bases and J by 1 base, with 9 bases left in between. This CDR3 spans 12 amino acids. The CDR3 spells CASGDGSYEQYF. The CDR3 bases are TGTGCCAGCGGCGACGGATCCTACGAGCAGTACTTC. Using reference TRBV7-9 and TRBJ2-7 for the parts outside the CDR3, the full variable domain is DTGVSQNPRHKITKRGQNVTFRCDPISEHNRLYWYRQTLGQGPEFLTYFQNEAQLEKSRLLSDRFSAERPKGSFSTLEIQRTEQGDSAMYLCASGDGSYEQYFGPGTRLTVT.

The chain combines TRBV19 with TRBJ1-2; 11 positions agree with TRBD1. CDR1 and CDR2 (germline): LNHDA, SQIVND (reference sequence). The CDR3 is 16 residues long. The junction had 12 bases not matched to a gene; V was cut back by 6 bases and J by 6 bases. In DNA, the CDR3 is TGTGCCAGTAGAGGACAGGGGGCGCCTGGCAATCATGGCTACACCTTC. The encoded protein is CASRGQGAPGNHGYTF.

The V and J genes are TRBV6-6 and TRBJ1-1; tentative D call: TRBD1 (6 bases). This CDR3 is built from 15 residues. Trimming removed 2 bases from V and 4 bases from J, with 14 bases in between. Per the germline V gene, CDR1 is MNHNY and CDR2 is SVGAGI (reference sequence). The CDR3 region has the DNA TGTGCCAGCAGTTACCGGGGGGACATGGTCACTGAAGCTTTCTTT. This codes for CASSYRGDMVTEAFF.

The chain is built from TRBV9 and TRBJ1-2, with TRBD1 matching over 7 bases. V dropped 4 bases and J dropped 4; count of bases not matched to a gene: 16. In germline, CDR1 is SGDLS, CDR2 YYNGEE. The CDR3 consists of 17 residues. In DNA, the CDR3 is TGTGCCAGCAGCCCCACAAGATCAGGGGGTGAGTTCTATGGCTACACCTTC. This encodes CASSPTRSGGEFYGYTF.

The chain combines TRBV6-5 with TRBJ1-2; weak D call: TRBD1 (6 bases). V lost 7 bases and J 0 bases, leaving 15 bases between the germline ends. Germline V CDR1 and CDR2: MNHEY, SVGAGI. The CDR3 is 15 amino acids. The CDR3 protein is CASTRGGGPNYGYTF. The CDR3 bases are TGTGCCAGCACTAGAGGAGGGGGACCTAACTATGGCTACACCTTC.

The CDR3 sequence is CASSQDLHSYEQYF. The CDR3 DNA sequence: TGTGCCAGCAGCCAAGATCTCCATTCCTACGAGCAGTACTTC. The chain joins TRBV14 to TRBJ2-7, with no clear D. Deletions cut 0 bases from V and 1 base from J, with 7 bases between. The CDR3 is 14 residues long. The germline gives CDR1 SGHDN, CDR2 FVKESK.

V is TRBV5-4 and J is TRBJ2-7; D tentatively fits TRBD1 or TRBD2 (5 bases each). CDR3 length equals 12 residues. V shed 5 bases and J shed 3 bases, with 9 bases lying between them. CDR1 SGHNT and CDR2 YYREEE come from the germline V gene (reference sequence). The CDR3 coding sequence is TGTGCCAGCAGTTGGGACGGCTACGAGCAGTACTTC. Translating it yields CASSWDGYEQYF.

This clone has only a few counts. The CDR3 sequence is CAIWTLRVYEQYF. CDR3 bases: TGCGCCATCTGGACGCTCAGAGTCTACGAGCAGTACTTC. This chain uses TRBV10-1 with TRBJ2-7; D not certain. V dropped 10 bases and J dropped 3 bases, with 16 bases sitting between them. This CDR3 is built from 13 residues. Germline V CDR1 and CDR2: WNHNN, SYGVQD (reference sequence).

This clone was counted between two and nine times. V usage is TRBV6-2 or TRBV6-3 and J usage is TRBJ1-1, with 10 bases matching TRBD1. CDR3 length: 13 amino acids. Germline V gene sequence: CDR1 MNHEY, CDR2 SVGEGT. Trimming cost V 2 bases and J 11 bases; bases outside gene matches: 5. CDR3 sequence reads: CASSYEGQGNAFF. Written as DNA, the CDR3 is TGTGCCAGCAGTTACGAGGGACAGGGGAATGCTTTCTTT.

The chain carries TRBV7-9 and TRBJ2-7; D possibly uses TRBD1 or TRBD2 (5 bases each). V lost 5 bases to trimming and J lost 2 bases, with 10 bases between them. Germline V CDR1 and CDR2: SEHNR, FQNEAQ (reference sequence). The CDR3 contains 13 residues. The CDR3 here is CASSGDGAYEQYF. In DNA form, the CDR3 reads TGTGCCAGCAGCGGGGACGGAGCCTACGAGCAGTACTTC. The complete variable domain, with remaining parts taken from reference TRBV7-9 and TRBJ2-7, reads DTGVSQNPRHKITKRGQNVTFRCDPISEHNRLYWYRQTLGQGPEFLTYFQNEAQLEKSRLLSDRFSAERPKGSFSTLEIQRTEQGDSAMYLCASSGDGAYEQYFGPGTRLTVT.

This clone has only one observation. The V and J genes are TRBV5-6 and TRBJ1-3, with a tentative D call TRBD1 (6 bases). CDR3 size: 15 residues. Germline V gives CDR1 SGHDT, CDR2 YYEEEE. Trimming removed 5 bases from V and 0 bases from J, with 12 bases in between. CDR3: CASSPDRSSGNTIYF. The CDR3, as DNA: TGTGCCAGCAGTCCAGACAGGAGCTCTGGAAACACCATATATTTT.

This chain links TRBV11-2 with TRBJ1-4; D remains unclear. Germline values: CDR1 SGHAT, CDR2 FQNNGV. This CDR3 comprises 11 residues. The V end was cut by 6 bases, the J end by 5 bases, with 4 bases between. CDR3 region: CASRGNEKLFF. The CDR3 nucleotides are TGTGCCAGCAGGGGAAATGAAAAACTGTTTTTT. The full variable domain, its missing parts supplied by reference TRBV11-2 and TRBJ1-4, is EAGVAQSPRYKIIEKRQSVAFWCNPISGHATLYWYQQILGQGPKLLIQFQNNGVVDDSQLPKDRFSAERLKGVDSTLKIQPAKLEDSAVYLCASRGNEKLFFGSGTQLSVL.

This clone was recorded once. The chain couples TRBV6-5 to TRBJ1-3, with a tentative D call TRBD1 (5 bases). Per germline, CDR1 MNHEY and CDR2 SVGAGI. Trimming cost V 5 bases and J 3 bases, with 14 bases left between them. The length of the CDR3 is 15 residues. CDR3 residues: CASSLQMGVGNTIYF. The CDR3 nucleotides are TGTGCCAGCAGTCTACAAATGGGGGTTGGAAACACCATATATTTT.

The CDR3 spells CASSEALPGYNEQFF. The CDR3 DNA is TGTGCCAGCAGTGAAGCTCTTCCAGGCTACAATGAGCAGTTCTTC. V usage is TRBV2 and J usage is TRBJ2-1; D unclear. The V end lost 0 bases, the J end lost 3 bases, and 9 bases lay between the germline ends. CDR3 size: 15 residues. Germline lookup yields CDR1 SNHLY and CDR2 FYNNEI.

This clone was observed a few times. The chain links TRBV19 to TRBJ1-2; D is ambiguous. V was trimmed by 0 bases and J by 0 bases, leaving 2 bases between them. Per germline, CDR1 LNHDA and CDR2 SQIVND (reference sequence). CDR3 size: 13 residues. Written as DNA, the CDR3 is TGTGCCAGTAGTATAGACCCTAACTATGGCTACACCTTC. Residues: CASSIDPNYGYTF.

The V call is TRBV10-3, the J call TRBJ2-1; no clear D. This CDR3 has 12 residues. With 5 bases removed from V and 5 bases from J, the gap between germline ends came to 7 bases. Germline CDR1 and CDR2: ENHRY and SYGVKD. Here the CDR3 reads CAISTTDNEQFF. CDR3 nucleotides: TGTGCCATCAGTACCACAGACAATGAGCAGTTCTTC.

As for this clone: One junction end disagrees with the germline gene, perhaps due to a read error. The CDR3 region has the DNA TGTGCCAGCTCAACACCTGAAACTGAAGCTTTCTTT. Amino acid sequence: CASSTPETEAFF. The chain recombines TRBV18 with TRBJ1-1; D is uncertain. The CDR3 extends over 12 amino acids. The germline V gene encodes CDR1 KGHSH and CDR2 LQKENI.

The rearrangement joins TRBV6-2 or TRBV6-3 to TRBJ1-4; D is ambiguous. CDR1 and CDR2 (germline): MNHEY, SVGEGT. The CDR3 has 14 amino acids. Trimming removed 6 bases from V and 7 bases from J, with 15 bases in between. The CDR3 loop is CASSPVGGSEKLFF. DNA of the CDR3: TGTGCCAGCAGCCCCGTGGGAGGGAGTGAAAAACTGTTTTTT.

The V gene is TRBV10-2, the J gene TRBJ2-5; TRBD1 aligns across 7 bases. This CDR3 is 14 amino acids long. The V gene's germline CDR1 is WSHSY and CDR2 SAAADI. Losses at the gene ends were 7 bases for V and 3 bases for J; bases not matched to a gene: 8. The CDR3: CASTRTGLKETQYF. In nucleotides, the CDR3 is TGCGCCAGCACGCGGACAGGACTTAAAGAGACCCAGTACTTC.

The V gene is TRBV5-1, the J gene TRBJ2-2; D gene unclear. From germline, CDR1 is SGHRS and CDR2 YFSETQ. V dropped 2 bases and J dropped 6 bases, with 11 bases sitting between them. This CDR3 region has 14 residues. The CDR3 protein is CASSLDRNPGELFF. Written as DNA, the CDR3 is TGCGCCAGCAGCTTAGACCGAAACCCCGGGGAGCTGTTTTTT.

This sequence joins TRBV30 and TRBJ1-4; weak D call: TRBD1 (5 bases). Trimming removed 5 bases at V and 3 bases at J, with 10 bases between. The CDR3 runs to 13 residues. CDR1 and CDR2 from the germline V gene are GTSNPN and SVGIG (reference sequence). Written as DNA, the CDR3 is TGTGCCTGGGCTGGGGGGGCTAATGAAAAACTGTTTTTT. The encoded protein is CAWAGGANEKLFF.

This chain uses TRBV19 with TRBJ2-7; TRBD2 matches at 13 bases. The CDR3 is 17 amino acids. Looked up from germline, CDR1 is LNHDA and CDR2 is SQIVND (reference sequence). Trimming took 5 bases from V and 2 from J; bases not matched to a gene: 9. As DNA, the CDR3 is TGTGCCAGTAGTGAGACTAGCGGGGGGTCGAGAACCTACGAGCAGTACTTC. Translating gives CASSETSGGSRTYEQYF.